These 13 T cell receptor beta chains originate from one sample sequenced in a study of blood T cells in healthy people across ages. A second PCR of roughly 7 to 11 cycles used a sample-barcoded 5' primer and a J-beta primer mix. MiXCR was run by TCRdb on the 5' RACE reads, yielding one entry per CDR3 protein. Here the sample spans 250,000 to 300,000 distinct CDR3 sequences, 25% to 30% being singletons. Input material: blood. All receptors come from a woman aged 70 to 79 in good health.

The chain couples TRBV7-9 to TRBJ1-4, with D maybe TRBD1 (5 bases). This CDR3 has 16 residues. Germline assignment: CDR1 SEHNR and CDR2 FQNEAQ (reference sequence). V was pared by 5 bases and J by 1 base, with 14 bases between. Written as DNA, the CDR3 is TGTGCCAGCAGCCCGGGACGGACGGGAACTAATGAAAAACTGTTTTTT. Its translation is CASSPGRTGTNEKLFF.

This chain connects TRBV3-1 to TRBJ2-5; TRBD2 aligns across 15 bases. The J call may be in error: the DNA end matches TRBJ2-1 better. The CDR3 runs to 17 residues. The germline CDR1 and CDR2 sequences are LGHDT and YNNKEL (reference sequence). The CDR3 loop reads CASSQPGLAGGISEQFF. CDR3 nucleotide sequence: TGTGCCAGCAGCCAACCCGGACTAGCGGGGGGGATTAGTGAGCAGTTCTTC.

The V and J genes are TRBV5-1 and TRBJ2-7; 7 nucleotides line up with TRBD2. The ends lost 4 bases at V and 2 bases at J; junction bases unmatched: 9. There are 15 residues in the CDR3. Germline CDR1 is SGHRS and CDR2 is YFSETQ. In DNA form, the CDR3 reads TGCGCCAGCAGCCACGCGACTAGCCTTCCCTACGAGCAGTACTTC. Translation: CASSHATSLPYEQYF.

This clonotype was counted at least ten times. This chain uses TRBV4-2 with TRBJ1-2, with 7 bases matching TRBD1. CDR3 length equals 14 residues. Losses at the gene ends were 0 bases for V and 8 bases for J; bases not matched to a gene: 6. The germline V gene has CDR1 LGHNA and CDR2 YNFKEQ. CDR3 sequence reads: CASSQDLDRTGYTF. The CDR3 DNA sequence: TGTGCCAGCAGCCAAGATTTGGACAGGACCGGCTACACCTTC.

This clonotype was observed at least ten times. This chain joins TRBV12-3 or TRBV12-4 and TRBJ2-5; D is ambiguous. There are 15 residues in the CDR3. V was clipped by 6 bases and J by 4 bases, with 18 bases between them. The CDR3: CASRRGSSSGETQYF. The CDR3 DNA reads as TGTGCCAGCAGACGCGGATCAAGTAGTGGAGAGACCCAGTACTTC.

The CDR3 sequence is CSAPGQGAGGELFF. The DNA for the CDR3 is TGCAGTGCCCCTGGACAGGGGGCGGGCGGGGAGCTGTTTTTT. The rearrangement joins TRBV20-1 to TRBJ2-2; TRBD1 matches at 11 bases. The CDR3 spans 14 residues. The trim removed 6 bases at V and 7 bases at J, leaving 7 bases unmatched. The germline gives CDR1 DFQATT, CDR2 SNEGSKA (reference sequence).

This chain links TRBV28 with TRBJ2-5; a weak D match, TRBD2 (5 bases). With the DNA end fitting TRBJ2-7 better, the J assignment may be wrong. Germline CDR1 and CDR2: MDHEN and SYDVKM. The CDR3 consists of 15 residues. CDR3 coding DNA: TGTGCCAGCACCGCCCAGAGGGTCCGGACGGGCGAGCAGTACTTC. This sequence encodes CASTAQRVRTGEQYF.

V gene TRBV7-3 combines with J gene TRBJ1-1; perhaps TRBD1 as D (6 bases). The V end was cut by 2 bases, the J end by 7 bases, with 11 bases between. This CDR3 region has 13 residues. The germline CDR1 and CDR2 sequences are SGHTA and FQGTGA. CDR3 sequence (DNA): TGTGCCAGCAGCTTATCACAGGGAGTTGAAGCTTTCTTT. Translation: CASSLSQGVEAFF.

Points on this clonotype: Just one base apart from a much larger clone, this may be a read error. The rearrangement uses TRBV20-1 and TRBJ1-4, with 9 nucleotides matching TRBD1. The CDR3 runs 14 residues. The germline gives CDR1 DFQATT, CDR2 SNEGSKA (reference sequence). Here the CDR3 DNA reads TGCAGTGCCAGATCCGGGACAGGGCGAGAAAAACAGTTTTTT. Its protein is CSARSGTGREKQFF.

The chain joins TRBV3-1 to TRBJ1-2, with 8 bases identical to TRBD1. Germline V lookup: CDR1 LGHDT, CDR2 YNNKEL (reference sequence). V lost 3 bases and J lost 4; bases outside the gene matches: 7. CDR3 size: 15 residues. CDR3 sequence: CASSHSGGRSYGYTF. The CDR3 nucleotides are TGTGCCAGCAGCCACTCAGGGGGCCGATCCTATGGCTACACCTTC.

This sequence joins TRBV12-3 or TRBV12-4 and TRBJ2-5; D is possibly TRBD1 (6 bases). This CDR3 comprises 14 residues. Trimming shortened V by 7 bases and J by 4 bases, and 16 bases separated the two germline ends. The CDR3 spells CASTIRQAGETQYF. The CDR3 DNA reads as TGTGCCAGCACCATCAGACAGGCGGGAGAGACCCAGTACTTC.

This clonotype came up a few times. The chain couples TRBV27 to TRBJ1-2, with D possibly being TRBD1 (5 bases). With 5 bases removed from V and 4 bases from J, the gap between germline ends came to 23 bases. Germline loops: CDR1 MNHEY, CDR2 SMNVEV (reference sequence). This CDR3 comprises 17 residues. CDR3 sequence: CASSLYPPDRDGYGYTF. CDR3 in DNA: TGTGCCAGCAGTCTCTACCCCCCAGATAGGGACGGCTATGGCTACACCTTC.

This chain uses TRBV6-1 with TRBJ1-5; D possibly corresponds to TRBD1 (6 bases). In germline, CDR1 is MNHNS, CDR2 SASEGT. V was shortened by 0 bases and J by 3 bases, with 12 bases between the two germline ends. The length of the CDR3 is 16 residues. The CDR3 loop is CASSEARGLYNQPQHF. CDR3 in DNA: TGTGCCAGCAGTGAAGCGCGGGGGCTCTACAATCAGCCCCAGCATTTT.